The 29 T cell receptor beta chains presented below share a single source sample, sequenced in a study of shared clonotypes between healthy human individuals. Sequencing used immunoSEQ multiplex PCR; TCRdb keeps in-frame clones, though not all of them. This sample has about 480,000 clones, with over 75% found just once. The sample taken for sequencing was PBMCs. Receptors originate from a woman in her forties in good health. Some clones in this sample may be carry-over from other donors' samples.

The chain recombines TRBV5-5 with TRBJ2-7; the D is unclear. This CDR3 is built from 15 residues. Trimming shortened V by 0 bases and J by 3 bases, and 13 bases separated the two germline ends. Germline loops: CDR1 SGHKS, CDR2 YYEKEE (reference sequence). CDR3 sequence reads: CASSLEGPLLYEQYF. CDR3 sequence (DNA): TGTGCCAGCAGCTTGGAAGGCCCCCTCCTCTACGAGCAGTACTTC.

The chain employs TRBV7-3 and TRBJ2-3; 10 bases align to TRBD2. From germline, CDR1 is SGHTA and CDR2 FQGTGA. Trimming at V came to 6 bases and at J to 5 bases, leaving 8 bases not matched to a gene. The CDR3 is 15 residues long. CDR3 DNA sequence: TGTGCCAGCAGAAAAAGCGGGAGGGCCTTAGATACGCAGTATTTT. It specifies CASRKSGRALDTQYF.

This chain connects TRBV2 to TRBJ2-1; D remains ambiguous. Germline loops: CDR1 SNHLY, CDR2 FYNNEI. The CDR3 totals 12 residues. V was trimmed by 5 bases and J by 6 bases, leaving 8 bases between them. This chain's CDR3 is CASSTEFNEQFF. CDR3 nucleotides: TGTGCCAGCAGTACGGAGTTCAATGAGCAGTTCTTC.

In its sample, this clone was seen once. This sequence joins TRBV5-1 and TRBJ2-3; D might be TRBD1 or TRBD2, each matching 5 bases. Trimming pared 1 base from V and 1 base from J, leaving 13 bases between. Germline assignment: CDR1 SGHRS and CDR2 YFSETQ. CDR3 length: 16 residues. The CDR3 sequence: CASSLSPQGGTDTQYF. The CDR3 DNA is TGCGCCAGCAGCTTGTCCCCCCAGGGAGGCACAGATACGCAGTATTTT.

CDR3 sequence reads: CASSLTASGSYNEQFF. The CDR3 region has the DNA TGTGCCAGCAGCTTAACGGCTAGCGGGAGCTACAATGAGCAGTTCTTC. The V and J genes are TRBV7-8 and TRBJ2-1; 10 nucleotides line up with TRBD2. Trimming cost V 2 bases and J 3 bases; bases outside gene matches: 4. From germline, CDR1 is SGHVS and CDR2 FQNEAQ. The CDR3 length is 16 residues.

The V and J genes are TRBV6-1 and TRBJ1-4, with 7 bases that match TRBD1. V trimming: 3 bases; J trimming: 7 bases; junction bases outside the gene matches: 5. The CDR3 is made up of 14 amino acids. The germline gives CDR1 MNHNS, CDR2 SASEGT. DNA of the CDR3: TGTGCCAGCAGTGACCAGGGGGGGATTGAAAAACTGTTTTTT. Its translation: CASSDQGGIEKLFF.

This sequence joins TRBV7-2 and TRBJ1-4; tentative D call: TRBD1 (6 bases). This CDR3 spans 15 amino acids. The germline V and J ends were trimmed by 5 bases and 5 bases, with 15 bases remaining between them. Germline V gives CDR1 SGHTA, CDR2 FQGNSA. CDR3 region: CASSPERGRNEKLFF. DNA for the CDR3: TGTGCCAGCAGCCCCGAACGGGGGCGAAATGAAAAACTGTTTTTT.

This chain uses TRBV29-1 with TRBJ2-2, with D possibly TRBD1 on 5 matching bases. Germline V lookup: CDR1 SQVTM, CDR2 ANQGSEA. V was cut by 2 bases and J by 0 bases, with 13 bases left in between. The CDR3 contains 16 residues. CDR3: CSVERPDRSNTGELFF. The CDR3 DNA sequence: TGCAGCGTTGAAAGGCCAGACAGATCGAACACCGGGGAGCTGTTTTTT.

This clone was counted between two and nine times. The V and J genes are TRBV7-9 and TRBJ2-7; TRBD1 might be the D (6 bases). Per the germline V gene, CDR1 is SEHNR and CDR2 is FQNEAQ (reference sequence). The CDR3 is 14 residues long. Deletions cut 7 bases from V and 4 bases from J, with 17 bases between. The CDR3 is CASTIGGRGYEQYF. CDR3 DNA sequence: TGTGCCAGCACAATAGGGGGTCGGGGTTACGAGCAGTACTTC. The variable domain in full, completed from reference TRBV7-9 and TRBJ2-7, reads DTGVSQNPRHKITKRGQNVTFRCDPISEHNRLYWYRQTLGQGPEFLTYFQNEAQLEKSRLLSDRFSAERPKGSFSTLEIQRTEQGDSAMYLCASTIGGRGYEQYFGPGTRLTVT.

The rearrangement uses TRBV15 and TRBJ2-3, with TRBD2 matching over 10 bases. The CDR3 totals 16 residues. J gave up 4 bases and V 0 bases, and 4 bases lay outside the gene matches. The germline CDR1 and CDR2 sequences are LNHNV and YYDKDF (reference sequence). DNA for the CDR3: TGTGCCACCAGCAGAGAGGGACTAGCGCGAGCAGATACGCAGTATTTT. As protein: CATSREGLARADTQYF. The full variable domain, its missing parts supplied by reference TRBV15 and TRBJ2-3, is DAMVIQNPRYQVTQFGKPVTLSCSQTLNHNVMYWYQQKSSQAPKLLFHYYDKDFNNEADTPDNFQSRRPNTSFCFLDIRSPGLGDTAMYLCATSREGLARADTQYFGPGTRLTVL.

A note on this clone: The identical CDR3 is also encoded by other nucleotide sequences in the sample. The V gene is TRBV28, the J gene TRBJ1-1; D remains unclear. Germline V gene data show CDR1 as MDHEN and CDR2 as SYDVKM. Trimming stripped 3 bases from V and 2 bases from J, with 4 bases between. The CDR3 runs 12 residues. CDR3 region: CASSLRNTEAFF. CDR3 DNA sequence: TGTGCCAGCAGTTTGAGAAACACTGAAGCTTTCTTT.

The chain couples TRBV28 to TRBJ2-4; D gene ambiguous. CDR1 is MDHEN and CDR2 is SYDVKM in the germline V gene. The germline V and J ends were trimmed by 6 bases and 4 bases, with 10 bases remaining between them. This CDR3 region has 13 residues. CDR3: CASRGQAKNIQYF. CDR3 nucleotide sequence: TGTGCCAGCAGAGGGCAGGCTAAAAACATTCAGTACTTC.

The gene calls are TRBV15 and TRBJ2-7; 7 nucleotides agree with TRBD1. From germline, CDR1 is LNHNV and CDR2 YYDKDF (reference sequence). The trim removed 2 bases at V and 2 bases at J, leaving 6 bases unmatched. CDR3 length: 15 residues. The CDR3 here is CATSRSTGVTYEQYF. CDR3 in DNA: TGTGCCACCAGCAGAAGTACAGGGGTTACCTACGAGCAGTACTTC.

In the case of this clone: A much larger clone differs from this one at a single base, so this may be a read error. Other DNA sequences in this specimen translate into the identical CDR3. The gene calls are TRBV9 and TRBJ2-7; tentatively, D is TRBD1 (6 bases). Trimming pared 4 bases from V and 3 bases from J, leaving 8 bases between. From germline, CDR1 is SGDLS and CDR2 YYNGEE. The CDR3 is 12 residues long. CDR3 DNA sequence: TGTGCCAGCAGCCGGGACAACTACGAGCAGTACTTC. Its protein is CASSRDNYEQYF.

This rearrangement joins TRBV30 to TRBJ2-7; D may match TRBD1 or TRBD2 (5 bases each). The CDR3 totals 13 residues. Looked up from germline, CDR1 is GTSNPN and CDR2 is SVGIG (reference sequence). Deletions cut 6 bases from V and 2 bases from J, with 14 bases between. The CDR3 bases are TGTGCCTGCCATCCGACGGGACCCTACGAGCAGTACTTC. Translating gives CACHPTGPYEQYF.

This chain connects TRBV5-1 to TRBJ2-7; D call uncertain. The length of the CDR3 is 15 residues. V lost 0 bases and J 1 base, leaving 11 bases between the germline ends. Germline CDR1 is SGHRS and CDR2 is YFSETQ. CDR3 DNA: TGCGCCAGCAGCTTGGACCCCCAGAGGTCCTACGAGCAGTACTTC. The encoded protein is CASSLDPQRSYEQYF.

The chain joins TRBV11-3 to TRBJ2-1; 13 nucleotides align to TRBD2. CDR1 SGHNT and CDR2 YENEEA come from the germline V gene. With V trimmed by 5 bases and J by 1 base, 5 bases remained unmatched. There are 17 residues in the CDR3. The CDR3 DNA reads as TGTGCCAGCAGCCAAGGGACTAGCGGGGCGTCCTACAATGAGCAGTTCTTC. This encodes CASSQGTSGASYNEQFF.

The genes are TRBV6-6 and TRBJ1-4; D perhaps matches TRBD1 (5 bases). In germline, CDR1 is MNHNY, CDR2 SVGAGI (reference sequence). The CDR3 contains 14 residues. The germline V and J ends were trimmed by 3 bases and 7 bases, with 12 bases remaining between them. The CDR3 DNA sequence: TGTGCCAGCAGTTATCGGGGGGGAGGTGAAAAACTGTTTTTT. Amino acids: CASSYRGGGEKLFF.

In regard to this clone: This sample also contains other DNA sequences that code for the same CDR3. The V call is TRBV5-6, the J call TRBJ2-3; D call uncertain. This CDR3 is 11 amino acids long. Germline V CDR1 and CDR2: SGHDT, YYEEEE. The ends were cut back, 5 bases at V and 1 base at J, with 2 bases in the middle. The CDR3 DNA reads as TGTGCCAGCAGTCGCACAGATACGCAGTATTTT. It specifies CASSRTDTQYF.

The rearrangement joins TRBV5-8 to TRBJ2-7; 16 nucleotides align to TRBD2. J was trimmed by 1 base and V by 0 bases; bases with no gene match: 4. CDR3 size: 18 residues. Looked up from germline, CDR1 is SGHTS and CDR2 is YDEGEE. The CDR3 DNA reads TGTGCCAGCAGCTTGGCCAGGGGACTAGCGGGAGGGTCCTACGAGCAGTACTTC. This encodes CASSLARGLAGGSYEQYF.

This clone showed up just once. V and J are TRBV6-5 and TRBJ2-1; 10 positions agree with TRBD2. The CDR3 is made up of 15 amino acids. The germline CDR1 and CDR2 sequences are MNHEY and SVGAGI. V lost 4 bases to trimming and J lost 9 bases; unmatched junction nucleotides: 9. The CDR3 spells CASSSWTSGESEQFF. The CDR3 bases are TGTGCCAGCAGTTCCTGGACTAGCGGAGAGAGTGAGCAGTTCTTC.

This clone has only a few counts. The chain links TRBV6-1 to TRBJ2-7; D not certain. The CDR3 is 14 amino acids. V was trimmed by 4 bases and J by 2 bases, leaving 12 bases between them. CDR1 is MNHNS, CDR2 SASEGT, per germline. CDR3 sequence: CASSAHLVTYEQYF. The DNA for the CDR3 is TGTGCCAGCAGTGCGCATCTAGTTACCTACGAGCAGTACTTC.

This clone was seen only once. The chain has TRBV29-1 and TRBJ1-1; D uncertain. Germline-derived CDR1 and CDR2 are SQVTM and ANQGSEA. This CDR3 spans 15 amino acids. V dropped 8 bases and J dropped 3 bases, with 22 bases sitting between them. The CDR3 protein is CSPPVPAPEDTEAFF. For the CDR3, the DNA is TGCAGCCCACCCGTCCCGGCCCCGGAGGACACTGAAGCTTTCTTT.

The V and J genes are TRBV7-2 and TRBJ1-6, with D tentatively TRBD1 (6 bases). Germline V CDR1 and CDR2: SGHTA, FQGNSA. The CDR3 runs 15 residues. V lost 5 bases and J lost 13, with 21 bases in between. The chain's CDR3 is CASSPGRGAGSPLHF. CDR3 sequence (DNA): TGTGCCAGCAGCCCCGGGCGGGGGGCGGGTAGCCCCCTCCACTTT.

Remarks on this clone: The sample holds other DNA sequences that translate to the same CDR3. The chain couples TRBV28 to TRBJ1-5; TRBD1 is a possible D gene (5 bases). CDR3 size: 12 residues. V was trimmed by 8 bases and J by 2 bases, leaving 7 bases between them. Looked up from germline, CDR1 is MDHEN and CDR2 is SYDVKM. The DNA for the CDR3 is TGTGCCAGCTGGGGGGGCAATCAGCCCCAGCATTTT. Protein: CASWGGNQPQHF. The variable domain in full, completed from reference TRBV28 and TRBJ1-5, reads DVKVTQSSRYLVKRTGEKVFLECVQDMDHENMFWYRQDPGLGLRLIYFSYDVKMKEKGDIPEGYSVSREKKERFSLILESASTNQTSMYLCASWGGNQPQHFGDGTRLSIL.

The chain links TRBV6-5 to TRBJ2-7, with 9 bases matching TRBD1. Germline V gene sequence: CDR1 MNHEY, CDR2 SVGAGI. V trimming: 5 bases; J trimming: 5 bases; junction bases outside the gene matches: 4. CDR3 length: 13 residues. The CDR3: CASSGQGINEQYF. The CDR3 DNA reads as TGTGCCAGCAGTGGACAGGGGATCAACGAGCAGTACTTC.

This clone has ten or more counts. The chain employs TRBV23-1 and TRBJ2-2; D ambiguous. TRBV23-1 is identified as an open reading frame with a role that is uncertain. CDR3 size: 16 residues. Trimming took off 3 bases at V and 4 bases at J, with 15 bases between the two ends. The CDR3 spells CASSHYSYIGTGELFF. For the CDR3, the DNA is TGCGCCAGCAGTCATTACTCTTACATCGGCACCGGGGAGCTGTTTTTT.

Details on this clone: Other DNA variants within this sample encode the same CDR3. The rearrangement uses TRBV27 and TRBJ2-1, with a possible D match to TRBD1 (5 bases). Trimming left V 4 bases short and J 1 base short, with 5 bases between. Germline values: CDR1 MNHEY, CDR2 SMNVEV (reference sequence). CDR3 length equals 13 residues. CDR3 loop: CASSSGSYNEQFF. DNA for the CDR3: TGTGCCAGCAGTTCAGGGTCCTACAATGAGCAGTTCTTC.

CDR3 in amino acids: CASSLLPGQGPHPGAFF. CDR3 coding DNA: TGTGCCAGCAGTTTACTCCCGGGACAGGGGCCGCACCCAGGGGCTTTCTTT. The genes are TRBV28 and TRBJ1-1, with TRBD1 matching over 10 bases. Germline trimming cut 2 bases from V and 11 bases from J; bases unmatched to any gene: 17. The CDR3 covers 17 residues. Looked up from germline, CDR1 is MDHEN and CDR2 is SYDVKM. Combining the CDR3 with reference TRBV28 and TRBJ1-1 gives the whole variable domain DVKVTQSSRYLVKRTGEKVFLECVQDMDHENMFWYRQDPGLGLRLIYFSYDVKMKEKGDIPEGYSVSREKKERFSLILESASTNQTSMYLCASSLLPGQGPHPGAFFGQGTRLTVV.